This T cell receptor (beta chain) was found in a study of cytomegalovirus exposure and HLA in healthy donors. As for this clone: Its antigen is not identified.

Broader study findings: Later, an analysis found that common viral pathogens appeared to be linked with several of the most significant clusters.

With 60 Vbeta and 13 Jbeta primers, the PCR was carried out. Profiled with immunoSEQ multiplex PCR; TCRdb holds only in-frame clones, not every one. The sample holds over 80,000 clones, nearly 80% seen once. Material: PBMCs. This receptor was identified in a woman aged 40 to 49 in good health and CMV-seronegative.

The CDR3 sequence: CASSLRDRGSYEQYF. The CDR3 DNA sequence: TGCGCCAGCAGCTTGAGGGACAGGGGCTCCTACGAGCAGTACTTC. V and J are TRBV5-1 and TRBJ2-7; 10 bases agree with TRBD1. Per the germline V gene, CDR1 is SGHRS and CDR2 is YFSETQ. After removal of 1 base from V and 0 bases from J, the junction contained 1 base not matched to a gene. The CDR3 is made up of 15 amino acids.